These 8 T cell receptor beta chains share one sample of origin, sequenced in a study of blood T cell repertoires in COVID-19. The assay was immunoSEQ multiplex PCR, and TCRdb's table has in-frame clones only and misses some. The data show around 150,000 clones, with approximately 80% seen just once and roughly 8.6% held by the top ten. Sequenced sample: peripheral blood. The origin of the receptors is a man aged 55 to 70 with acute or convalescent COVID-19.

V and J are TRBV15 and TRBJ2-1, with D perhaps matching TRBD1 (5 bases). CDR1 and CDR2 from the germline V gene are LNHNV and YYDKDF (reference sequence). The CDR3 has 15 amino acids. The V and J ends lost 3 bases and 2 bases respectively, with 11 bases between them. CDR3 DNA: TGTGCCACCAGCAGGAAGACAGAAGCCTACAATGAGCAGTTCTTC. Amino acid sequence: CATSRKTEAYNEQFF.

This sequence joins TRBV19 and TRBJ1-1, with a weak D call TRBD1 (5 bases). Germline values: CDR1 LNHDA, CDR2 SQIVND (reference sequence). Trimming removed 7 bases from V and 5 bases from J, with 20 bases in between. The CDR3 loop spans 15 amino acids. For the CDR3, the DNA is TGTGCCAGTACCAACCAGGGCACGTCGAGGACTGAAGCTTTCTTT. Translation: CASTNQGTSRTEAFF.

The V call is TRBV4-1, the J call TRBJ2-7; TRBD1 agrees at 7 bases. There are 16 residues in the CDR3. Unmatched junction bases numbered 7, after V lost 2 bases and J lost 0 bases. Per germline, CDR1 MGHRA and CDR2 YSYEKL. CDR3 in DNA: TGCGCCAGCAGCCAAACCGGGACAGCGAGCTCCTACGAGCAGTACTTC. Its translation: CASSQTGTASSYEQYF.

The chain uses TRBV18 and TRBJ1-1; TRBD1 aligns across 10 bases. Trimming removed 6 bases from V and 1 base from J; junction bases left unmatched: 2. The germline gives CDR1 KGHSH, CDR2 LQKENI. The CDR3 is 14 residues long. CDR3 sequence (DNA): TGTGCCAGCTCCAGGGACAGGGGGAACACTGAAGCTTTCTTT. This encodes CASSRDRGNTEAFF. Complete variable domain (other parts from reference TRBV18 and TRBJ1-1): NAGVMQNPRHLVRRRGQEARLRCSPMKGHSHVYWYRQLPEEGLKFMVYLQKENIIDESGMPKERFSAEFPKEGPSILRIQQVVRGDSAAYFCASSRDRGNTEAFFGQGTRLTVV.

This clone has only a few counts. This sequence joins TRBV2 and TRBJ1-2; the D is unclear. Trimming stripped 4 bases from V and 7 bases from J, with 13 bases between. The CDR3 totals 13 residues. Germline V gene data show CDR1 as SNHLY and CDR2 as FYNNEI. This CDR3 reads CASSGGGPSGYTF. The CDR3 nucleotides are TGTGCCAGCAGTGGGGGAGGGCCTAGTGGCTACACCTTC.

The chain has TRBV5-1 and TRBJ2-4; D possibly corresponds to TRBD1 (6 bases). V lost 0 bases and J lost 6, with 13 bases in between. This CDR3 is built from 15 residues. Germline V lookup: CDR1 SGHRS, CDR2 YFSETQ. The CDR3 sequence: CASSLGGQLTNIQYF. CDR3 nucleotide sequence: TGCGCCAGCAGCTTGGGGGGGCAGCTTACAAACATTCAGTACTTC.

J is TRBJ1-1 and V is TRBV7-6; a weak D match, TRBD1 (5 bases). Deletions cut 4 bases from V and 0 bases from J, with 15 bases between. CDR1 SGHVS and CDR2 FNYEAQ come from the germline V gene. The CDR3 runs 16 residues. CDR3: CASSSPGTEMNTEAFF. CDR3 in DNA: TGTGCCAGCAGCTCTCCAGGGACTGAGATGAACACTGAAGCTTTCTTT.

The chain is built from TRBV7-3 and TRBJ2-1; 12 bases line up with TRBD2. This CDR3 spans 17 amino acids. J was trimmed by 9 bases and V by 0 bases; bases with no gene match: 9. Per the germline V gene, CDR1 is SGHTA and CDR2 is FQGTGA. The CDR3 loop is CASSLTPLAGGLSEQFF. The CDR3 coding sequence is TGTGCCAGCAGCTTAACTCCACTAGCGGGGGGTCTGAGTGAGCAGTTCTTC.